The T cell receptor beta chain described here comes from a study of T cells expressing NK-cell markers (dated by TCRdb to the early 2020s). In the study overall: In sorted CD3+CD56+NKG2C+, CD3+CD56+NKG2C- and CD3+CD56-NKG2C+ T-cell subsets from eight or nine donors, TCR beta-chain repertoires were profiled. Among the eight sequenced donors, only one was HCMV-seronegative, while the other seven were HCMV-seropositive. All eight donors whose samples were sequenced were randomly selected healthy volunteers, three of them men and five women. Illumina HiSeq 2000/2500, MiSeq or NextSeq was used to sequence libraries as 2 x 150 bp reads. What the authors observed across the whole study: Whether the expanded NKG2C-expressing T cell clones were specific for HCMV antigens was left unclear. In over 5 donors, the dominant CD3+CD56+NKG2C+ clonotypes were among the top 10 CD8+ clonotypes and accounted for about 1.0-7.5% of CD8+ T cells. Those dominant clonotypes were again the most abundant among CD3+CD56-NKG2C+ cells in a handful of donors, at 28.3-60.1%.

Counted from cysteine to phenylalanine, this CDR3 has 15 amino acids. The record lacks a DNA sequence. Instrument used: Illumina HiSeq 2000. TCR beta cDNA libraries were prepared using 5'RACE template switching, which introduced a universal primer site and unique molecular identifiers. Synthesis of cDNA was primed from the TCR beta constant segment and was followed by two consecutive PCR amplification steps. In the authors' own workflow: MIGEC was used to demultiplex reads and group reads by UMI, and MiTCR was used to assemble and quantify clonotypes. To remove erroneous sequences, TCR cDNA sequences were retained only when supported by two or more reads. Downstream repertoire analysis used the tcR package, and clonotypes were matched across fractions by CDR3 nucleotide sequence plus V segment. VDJmatch was used to annotate antigen specificity against VDJdb, with one amino acid substitution in CDR3 allowed. The reads went through TCRdb reprocessing, and each CDR3 protein sequence gets one entry with no DNA. The V and J calls and clone size come from TCRdb's table, not from the authors' own analysis. The data table for this sample lists a few hundred thousand distinct CDR3 sequences. The top ten clonotypes cover about 5.2% of the sample.

Worth noting for this clonotype: The clone's antigen remains unknown.

To determine HCMV serostatus, a commercial ELISA kit was used to detect HCMV-specific IgG in serum. Ficoll density gradient centrifugation was used to isolate peripheral blood mononuclear cells from blood. Sequencing was performed on blood T cells: a sorted CD56 or NKG2C T cell subset, CD4+ or CD8+ T cells, or bulk PBMC T cells (not recorded which). The V and J genes are TRBV12-3 or TRBV12-4 and TRBJ2-5; TCRdb's D gene call, TRBD1, goes unchecked for lack of DNA. This sequence was found in a man between 18 and 69 years old in good health. The CDR3 region: CASSMQTGRRETQYF.